Listed below are T cell receptor beta chains from one sample, sequenced in a study of blood T cells in healthy people across ages. From the 5' RACE reads, TCRdb called clonotypes with MiXCR, one entry per CDR3 protein. This repertoire shows over 1,500,000 distinct CDR3 sequences, about two fifths found once; its top ten account for about 23%. Source material: blood. The receptors stem from a human donor in good health. CDR3s include the opening cysteine and the closing phenylalanine or tryptophan.

j_gene	len	v_gene	CDR3aa
TRBJ2-1	15	TRBV10-2	CASTQGVVSYNEQFF
TRBJ1-1	14	TRBV3-1	CASETSTGNTEAFF
TRBJ2-5	16	TRBV7-3	CASSGGQDSFQETQYF
TRBJ1-2	15	TRBV3-1	CASSQENPGSYGYTF
TRBJ1-2	15	TRBV10-3	CAISEGLGEVYGYTF
TRBJ1-1	13	TRBV5-1	CASSLRDDTEAFF
TRBJ1-1	15	TRBV7-9	CASRPPPGRNTEAFF
TRBJ1-6	14	TRBV5-1	CASSFRGQNSPLHF
TRBJ1-4	13	TRBV29-1	CSARGRVDEKLFF
TRBJ2-1	15	TRBV13	CASSPNGQGFNEQFF
TRBJ1-2	13	TRBV14	CASRDRSNYGYTF
TRBJ1-2	15	TRBV10-3	CAIKNTMAGYDGYTF
TRBJ1-5	17	TRBV28	CASSWGRVLRSNQPQHF
TRBJ2-7	15	TRBV5-1	CASRDAASGPWEQYF
TRBJ1-2	14	TRBV6-5	CASSFTGSHYGYTF
TRBJ1-1	14	TRBV12-3/TRBV12-4	CASKLTGTVTEAFF
TRBJ1-5	13	TRBV30	CAWSVTASQPQHF
TRBJ2-1	17	TRBV15	CATSRDLGRTGLLEQFF
TRBJ2-2	15	TRBV9	CASSSRGLMTGELFF
TRBJ2-1	13	TRBV6-4	CVSSEGTHNEQFF
TRBJ2-1	15	TRBV7-3	CASSKTRGGPDEQFF
TRBJ1-5	14	TRBV6-2/TRBV6-3	CASINRGSNQPQHF
TRBJ1-6	13	TRBV4-1	CASRGPYNSPLHF
TRBJ1-2	15	TRBV3-1	CASSPRRISNYGYTF
-	15	TRBV2	CASSEAPWTGYEQYF
-	14	TRBV6-5	CASSYSRVHYEQYF
TRBJ1-5	20	TRBV12-3/TRBV12-4	CASSLRGLGQVDSLGQPQHF
TRBJ2-1	16	TRBV7-8	CASSLAYRSIYNEQFF
TRBJ1-2	15	TRBV12-3/TRBV12-4	CASSLSARPDYGYTF
TRBJ1-2	14	TRBV15	CATSRDQLNYGYTF
TRBJ2-3	15	TRBV12-3/TRBV12-4	CASSRGGPRTDTQYF
TRBJ2-5	12	TRBV20-1	CSASRQGLPQYF
TRBJ2-3	14	TRBV12-3/TRBV12-4	CASSSFWGGDTQYF
TRBJ2-5	14	TRBV11-3	CASSFTFSQETQYF